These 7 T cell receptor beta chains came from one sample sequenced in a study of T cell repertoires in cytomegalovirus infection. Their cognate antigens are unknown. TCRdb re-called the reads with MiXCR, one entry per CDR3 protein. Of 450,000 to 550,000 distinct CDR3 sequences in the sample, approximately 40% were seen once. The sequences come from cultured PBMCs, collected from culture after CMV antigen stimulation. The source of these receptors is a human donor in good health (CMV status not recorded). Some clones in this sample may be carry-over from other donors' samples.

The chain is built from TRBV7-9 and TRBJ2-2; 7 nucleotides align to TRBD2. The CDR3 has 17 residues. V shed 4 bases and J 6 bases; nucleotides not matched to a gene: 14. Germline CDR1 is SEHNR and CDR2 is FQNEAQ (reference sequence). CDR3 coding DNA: TGTGCCAGCAGCTCCCTGCATCGCGGGAGAGGTTCCGGGGAGCTGTTTTTT. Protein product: CASSSLHRGRGSGELFF.

CDR3 in DNA: TGTGCCACCTCCGGCGGGAACGGAGATACGCAGTATTTT. It translates to CATSGGNGDTQYF. The rearrangement links TRBV11-2 to TRBJ2-3; TRBD2 is a possible D gene (6 bases). Per the germline V gene, CDR1 is SGHAT and CDR2 is FQNNGV. V lost 10 bases, J lost 5 bases, and 16 bases lay in between. The CDR3 contains 13 residues.

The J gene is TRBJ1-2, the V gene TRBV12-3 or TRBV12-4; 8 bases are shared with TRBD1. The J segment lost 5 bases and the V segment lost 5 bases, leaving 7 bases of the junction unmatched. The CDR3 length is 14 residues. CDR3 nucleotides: TGTGCCAGCAGTCCCCGACAGGGGAGGTATGGCTACACCTTC. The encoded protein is CASSPRQGRYGYTF.

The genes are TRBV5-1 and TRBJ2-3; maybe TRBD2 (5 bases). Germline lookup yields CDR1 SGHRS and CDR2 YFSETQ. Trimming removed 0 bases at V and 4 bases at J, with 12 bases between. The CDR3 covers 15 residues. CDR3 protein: CASSLDVRDADTQYF. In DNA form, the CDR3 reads TGCGCCAGCAGCTTGGATGTGAGGGATGCAGATACGCAGTATTTT.

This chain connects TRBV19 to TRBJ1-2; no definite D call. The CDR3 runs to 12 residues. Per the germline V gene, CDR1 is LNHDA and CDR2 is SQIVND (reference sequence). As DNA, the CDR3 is TGTGCTTCTCGGCGGACCACCTATGGCTACACCTTC. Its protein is CASRRTTYGYTF.

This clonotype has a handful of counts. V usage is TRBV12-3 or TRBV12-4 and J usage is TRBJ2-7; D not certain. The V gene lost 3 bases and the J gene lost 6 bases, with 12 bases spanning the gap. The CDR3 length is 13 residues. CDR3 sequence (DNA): TGTGCCAGCAGTTTTGGGGTTTCTAGCGAGCAGTACTTC. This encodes CASSFGVSSEQYF.

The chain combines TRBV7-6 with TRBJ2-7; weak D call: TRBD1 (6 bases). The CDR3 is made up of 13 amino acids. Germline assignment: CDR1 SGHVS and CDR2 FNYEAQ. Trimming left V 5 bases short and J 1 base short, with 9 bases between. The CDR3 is CASSAGESYEQYF. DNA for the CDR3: TGTGCCAGCAGCGCAGGGGAATCCTACGAGCAGTACTTC.